The 27 T cell receptor beta chains listed next were all sequenced from one sample in a study of radiotherapy plus CTLA-4 blockade in lung cancer. Clones were sequenced by immunoSEQ multiplex PCR, and TCRdb holds only the in-frame ones, with some missing. This table holds around 44,000 clones, approximately 86% found once. The sequenced sample was peripheral blood, obtained from a patient treated with radiotherapy plus ipilimumab. The receptors here all came from a human donor with non-small cell lung cancer that progressed on radiotherapy plus ipilimumab. Some clones in this sample may be carry-over from other donors' samples.

The chain is built from TRBV19 and TRBJ1-1; D perhaps matches TRBD1 (5 bases). V lost 9 bases to trimming and J lost 3 bases, with 14 bases between them. The CDR3 has 13 amino acids. Germline CDR1 and CDR2: LNHDA and SQIVND (reference sequence). The CDR3 loop is CASTQGSYTEAFF. The CDR3 region has the DNA TGTGCCAGCACCCAGGGCTCTTACACTGAAGCTTTCTTT.

This clone was recorded only once. CDR3 nucleotides: TGTGCCAGCAGCCAACATGGACTAGACAGCTACGAGCAGTACTTC. This gives the protein CASSQHGLDSYEQYF. The chain recombines TRBV4-2 with TRBJ2-7, with 7 bases identical to TRBD2. The CDR3 extends over 15 amino acids. Germline V gene sequence: CDR1 LGHNA, CDR2 YNFKEQ. V was clipped by 2 bases and J by 3 bases; unmatched bases: 7.

The CDR3 DNA sequence: TGTGCCAGCAGTGACTCGGCATGGCCAATGTGGTTCTTC. It specifies CASSDSAWPMWFF. The V call is TRBV6-4, the J call TRBJ2-1; no firm D call. The CDR3 spans 13 residues. Trimming pared 0 bases from V and 15 bases from J, leaving 15 bases between. The germline gives CDR1 MRHNA, CDR2 SNTAGT.

The chain recombines TRBV15 with TRBJ2-7; no clear D. This CDR3 has 13 amino acids. CDR1 and CDR2 (germline): LNHNV, YYDKDF (reference sequence). V was trimmed by 0 bases and J by 5 bases, leaving 8 bases between them. In nucleotides, the CDR3 is TGTGCCACCAGCAGAGACGTGCCGGACGAGCAGTACTTC. Translation: CATSRDVPDEQYF.

The V call is TRBV6-6, the J call TRBJ2-7, with 15 bases aligning to TRBD2. The CDR3 is made up of 15 amino acids. Trimming cost V 6 bases and J 3 bases; bases outside gene matches: 3. Germline V gives CDR1 MNHNY, CDR2 SVGAGI (reference sequence). CDR3 loop: CASSRGLAGGYEQYF. The CDR3 DNA sequence: TGTGCCAGCAGCAGGGGACTAGCGGGAGGCTACGAGCAGTACTTC.

The chain joins TRBV10-3 to TRBJ2-5, with D unresolved. The J call may not be correct, given that the DNA end is closer to TRBJ2-7. The CDR3 contains 13 residues. Germline V gene data show CDR1 as ENHRY and CDR2 as SYGVKD. CDR3: CAISEEQPYEQYF. Here the CDR3 DNA reads TGTGCCATCAGTGAGGAACAGCCCTACGAGCAGTACTTC.

Note on this clone: Germline and junction disagree at one end, which may indicate a read error. This chain connects TRBV6-5 to TRBJ2-2; TRBD2 is a possible D gene (5 bases). The CDR3 runs to 14 residues. The germline V gene encodes CDR1 MNHEY and CDR2 SVGAGI. The CDR3 spells CASSYRVVTGEPFF. In DNA form, the CDR3 reads TGTGCCAGCAGTTACAGAGTTGTCACCGGGGAGCCGTTTTTT.

The chain combines TRBV14 with TRBJ2-7; perhaps TRBD2 as D (6 bases). The germline V gene encodes CDR1 SGHDN and CDR2 FVKESK. The V gene lost 4 bases and the J gene lost 5 bases, with 21 bases spanning the gap. This CDR3 is built from 16 residues. The chain's CDR3 is CASSPLPGVYGHEQYF. CDR3 nucleotides: TGTGCCAGCAGCCCGCTTCCGGGAGTATATGGCCACGAGCAGTACTTC.

V usage is TRBV14 and J usage is TRBJ2-3, with a weak D call TRBD1 (6 bases). The CDR3 extends over 15 amino acids. V gave up 6 bases and J gave up 4 bases, with 17 bases separating them. CDR1 is SGHDN and CDR2 is FVKESK in the germline V gene. The CDR3 reads CASREQGAAADTQYF. The DNA for the CDR3 is TGTGCCAGCAGAGAACAGGGAGCGGCAGCAGATACGCAGTATTTT.

The rearrangement links TRBV11-2 to TRBJ1-1; D uncertain. The CDR3 spans 15 residues. The germline gives CDR1 SGHAT, CDR2 FQNNGV. Trimming shortened V by 2 bases and J by 1 base, and 11 bases separated the two germline ends. The CDR3 loop reads CASSLWRDGNTEAFF. The CDR3 DNA sequence: TGTGCCAGCAGCTTATGGCGGGATGGGAACACTGAAGCTTTCTTT.

J is TRBJ1-1 and V is TRBV7-3; D not resolved. V shed 5 bases and J shed 0 bases, with 7 bases lying between them. Germline CDR1 is SGHTA and CDR2 is FQGTGA. The CDR3 runs to 13 residues. This chain's CDR3 is CASSITVNTEAFF. The CDR3 nucleotides read TGTGCCAGCAGCATCACAGTGAACACTGAAGCTTTCTTT.

The chain recombines TRBV4-1 with TRBJ2-4; D might be TRBD1 (6 bases). CDR1 MGHRA and CDR2 YSYEKL come from the germline V gene. CDR3 length: 17 amino acids. V lost 0 bases and J lost 3, with 15 bases in between. The CDR3 DNA sequence: TGCGCCAGCAGCCAAGATCCGGGCAGGGGTGTCAAAAACATTCAGTACTTC. Translated: CASSQDPGRGVKNIQYF.

CDR3 DNA: TGTGCCAGCAGCTCCGCGGGACTGGGAGATACGCAGTATTTT. Its translation is CASSSAGLGDTQYF. The chain couples TRBV13 to TRBJ2-3; maybe TRBD2 (6 bases). V was shortened by 4 bases and J by 5 bases, with 13 bases between the two germline ends. The CDR3 loop spans 14 amino acids. In germline, CDR1 is PRHDT, CDR2 FYEKMQ (reference sequence).

CDR3 sequence: CSVVLPNEKLFF. In DNA form, the CDR3 reads TGCAGCGTTGTACTACCTAATGAAAAACTGTTTTTT. This rearrangement joins TRBV29-1 to TRBJ1-4, with D unclear. The CDR3 extends over 12 amino acids. The ends were cut back, 4 bases at V and 3 bases at J, with 6 bases in the middle. Germline V gene data show CDR1 as SQVTM and CDR2 as ANQGSEA.

The rearrangement uses TRBV9 and TRBJ1-1; D gene ambiguous. Trimming took 3 bases from V and 4 from J, leaving 10 bases between them. This CDR3 has 13 residues. The germline V gene encodes CDR1 SGDLS and CDR2 YYNGEE. This chain's CDR3 is CASSAALGTEAFF. CDR3 DNA: TGTGCCAGCAGCGCCGCGCTAGGCACTGAAGCTTTCTTT. Full variable domain (missing parts from reference TRBV9 and TRBJ1-1): DSGVTQTPKHLITATGQRVTLRCSPRSGDLSVYWYQQSLDQGLQFLIQYYNGEERAKGNILERFSAQQFPDLHSELNLSSLELGDSALYFCASSAALGTEAFFGQGTRLTVV.

This clone appeared once. The CDR3 DNA follows: TGTGCCAGCTCACCATCCTGGAGTCCCGAAGAGACCCAGTACTTC. It translates to CASSPSWSPEETQYF. The chain joins TRBV18 to TRBJ2-5; no reliable D call. The CDR3 contains 15 residues. Germline V gene lookup returns CDR1 KGHSH and CDR2 LQKENI. V dropped 2 bases and J dropped 3 bases, with 13 bases sitting between them.

CDR3 coding DNA: TGTGCCAGCATAACCTTTGCACGGAGGTTCGAGCAGTACTTC. Its protein is CASITFARRFEQYF. The J gene is TRBJ2-7, the V gene TRBV27; D may be TRBD2 (5 bases). CDR1 is MNHEY and CDR2 is SMNVEV in the germline V gene (reference sequence). The CDR3 has 14 residues. The V end lost 7 bases, the J end lost 6 bases, and 19 bases lay between the germline ends.

The chain carries TRBV5-1 and TRBJ2-3, with 10 positions matching TRBD2. CDR1 is SGHRS, CDR2 YFSETQ, per germline. The CDR3 loop spans 15 amino acids. V lost 4 bases, J lost 4 bases, and 6 bases stayed unmatched. CDR3 sequence (DNA): TGCGCCAGCAGCAGTAGCGGGGGGTGGGCAGATACGCAGTATTTT. As protein: CASSSSGGWADTQYF.

The chain employs TRBV12-1 and TRBJ2-2; the table names TRBD2, a call not compared with the DNA. TRBV12-1 is classified as a pseudogene. This CDR3 is 17 amino acids long. The CDR3 region has the DNA TGTGCCAGCAGCTTTGCGCATAGACTAGCGGGACCCGGGGAGCTGTTTTTT. Protein sequence: CASSFAHRLAGPGELFF.

The chain employs TRBV28 and TRBJ1-5; the match to TRBD1 covers 8 bases. Germline CDR1 MDHEN, CDR2 SYDVKM. V shed 2 bases, J shed 7 bases, and the junction held 7 bases outside the gene matches. This CDR3 is built from 15 residues. CDR3 amino acids: CASSLGGQGSQPQHF. CDR3 nucleotides: TGTGCCAGCAGTTTAGGTGGACAGGGAAGCCAGCCCCAGCATTTT.

This rearrangement joins TRBV14 to TRBJ2-1, with 8 bases identical to TRBD1. The germline gives CDR1 SGHDN, CDR2 FVKESK. The V gene end was trimmed by 6 bases and the J gene end by 0 bases; junction bases not matched to a gene: 4. The CDR3 has 15 amino acids. This CDR3 reads CASRRQGSSYNEQFF. CDR3 in DNA: TGTGCCAGCAGGCGACAGGGGAGCTCCTACAATGAGCAGTTCTTC.

The gene calls are TRBV7-2 and TRBJ2-6, with TRBD2 matching 7 bases. The CDR3 contains 17 residues. The V segment lost 1 base and the J segment 0 bases; nucleotides outside the gene matches: 3. Germline V gene lookup returns CDR1 SGHTA and CDR2 FQGNSA. The CDR3 spells CASSLVGGSSGANVLTF. Written as DNA, the CDR3 is TGTGCCAGCAGCTTAGTGGGCGGGAGCTCTGGGGCCAACGTCCTGACTTTC. Full variable domain (remainder filled in from reference TRBV7-2 and TRBJ2-6): GAGVSQSPSNKVTEKGKDVELRCDPISGHTALYWYRQSLGQGLEFLIYFQGNSAPDKSGLPSDRFSAERTGGSVSTLTIQRTQQEDSAVYLCASSLVGGSSGANVLTFGAGSRLTVL.

The V and J genes are TRBV9 and TRBJ2-7; 10 bases line up with TRBD2. The CDR3 sequence is 15 residues long. CDR1 is SGDLS and CDR2 is YYNGEE in the germline V gene. Trimming removed 0 bases from V and 3 bases from J; junction bases left unmatched: 3. CDR3: CASSVAASGSYEQYF. CDR3 in DNA: TGTGCCAGCAGCGTAGCGGCTAGCGGGAGCTACGAGCAGTACTTC.

The rearrangement links TRBV30 to TRBJ2-7, with D hard to call. Germline V CDR1 and CDR2: GTSNPN, SVGIG (reference sequence). This CDR3 is built from 12 residues. V shed 2 bases and J shed 7 bases, with 12 bases lying between them. The CDR3, as DNA: TGTGCCTGGAGTTTTGCGGATTGGGAGCAGTACTTC. This codes for CAWSFADWEQYF.

The chain has TRBV9 and TRBJ1-3; D might be TRBD1 (5 bases). Germline loops: CDR1 SGDLS, CDR2 YYNGEE. Trimming stripped 5 bases from V and 0 bases from J, with 12 bases between. There are 15 residues in the CDR3. CDR3 in DNA: TGTGCCAGCAGAGACAGCCCCGGCTCTGGAAACACCATATATTTT. It encodes CASRDSPGSGNTIYF.

The chain links TRBV2 to TRBJ1-2; TRBD1 might be the D (5 bases). CDR3 size: 13 residues. V lost 7 bases, J lost 0 bases, and 9 bases lay in between. The germline gives CDR1 SNHLY, CDR2 FYNNEI. The CDR3 DNA reads TGTGCCAGCATTGGAGGGGCTAACTATGGCTACACCTTC. Translating gives CASIGGANYGYTF.

This clone was seen a few times. CDR3 protein: CASSEASIYRVGYTF. The CDR3 DNA reads as TGTGCCAGCAGTGAAGCGTCGATTTACAGGGTTGGCTACACCTTC. This chain connects TRBV6-1 to TRBJ1-2, with D possibly being TRBD1 (6 bases). The CDR3 spans 15 residues. Trimming left V 0 bases short and J 7 bases short, with 15 bases between. Germline-derived CDR1 and CDR2 are MNHNS and SASEGT.